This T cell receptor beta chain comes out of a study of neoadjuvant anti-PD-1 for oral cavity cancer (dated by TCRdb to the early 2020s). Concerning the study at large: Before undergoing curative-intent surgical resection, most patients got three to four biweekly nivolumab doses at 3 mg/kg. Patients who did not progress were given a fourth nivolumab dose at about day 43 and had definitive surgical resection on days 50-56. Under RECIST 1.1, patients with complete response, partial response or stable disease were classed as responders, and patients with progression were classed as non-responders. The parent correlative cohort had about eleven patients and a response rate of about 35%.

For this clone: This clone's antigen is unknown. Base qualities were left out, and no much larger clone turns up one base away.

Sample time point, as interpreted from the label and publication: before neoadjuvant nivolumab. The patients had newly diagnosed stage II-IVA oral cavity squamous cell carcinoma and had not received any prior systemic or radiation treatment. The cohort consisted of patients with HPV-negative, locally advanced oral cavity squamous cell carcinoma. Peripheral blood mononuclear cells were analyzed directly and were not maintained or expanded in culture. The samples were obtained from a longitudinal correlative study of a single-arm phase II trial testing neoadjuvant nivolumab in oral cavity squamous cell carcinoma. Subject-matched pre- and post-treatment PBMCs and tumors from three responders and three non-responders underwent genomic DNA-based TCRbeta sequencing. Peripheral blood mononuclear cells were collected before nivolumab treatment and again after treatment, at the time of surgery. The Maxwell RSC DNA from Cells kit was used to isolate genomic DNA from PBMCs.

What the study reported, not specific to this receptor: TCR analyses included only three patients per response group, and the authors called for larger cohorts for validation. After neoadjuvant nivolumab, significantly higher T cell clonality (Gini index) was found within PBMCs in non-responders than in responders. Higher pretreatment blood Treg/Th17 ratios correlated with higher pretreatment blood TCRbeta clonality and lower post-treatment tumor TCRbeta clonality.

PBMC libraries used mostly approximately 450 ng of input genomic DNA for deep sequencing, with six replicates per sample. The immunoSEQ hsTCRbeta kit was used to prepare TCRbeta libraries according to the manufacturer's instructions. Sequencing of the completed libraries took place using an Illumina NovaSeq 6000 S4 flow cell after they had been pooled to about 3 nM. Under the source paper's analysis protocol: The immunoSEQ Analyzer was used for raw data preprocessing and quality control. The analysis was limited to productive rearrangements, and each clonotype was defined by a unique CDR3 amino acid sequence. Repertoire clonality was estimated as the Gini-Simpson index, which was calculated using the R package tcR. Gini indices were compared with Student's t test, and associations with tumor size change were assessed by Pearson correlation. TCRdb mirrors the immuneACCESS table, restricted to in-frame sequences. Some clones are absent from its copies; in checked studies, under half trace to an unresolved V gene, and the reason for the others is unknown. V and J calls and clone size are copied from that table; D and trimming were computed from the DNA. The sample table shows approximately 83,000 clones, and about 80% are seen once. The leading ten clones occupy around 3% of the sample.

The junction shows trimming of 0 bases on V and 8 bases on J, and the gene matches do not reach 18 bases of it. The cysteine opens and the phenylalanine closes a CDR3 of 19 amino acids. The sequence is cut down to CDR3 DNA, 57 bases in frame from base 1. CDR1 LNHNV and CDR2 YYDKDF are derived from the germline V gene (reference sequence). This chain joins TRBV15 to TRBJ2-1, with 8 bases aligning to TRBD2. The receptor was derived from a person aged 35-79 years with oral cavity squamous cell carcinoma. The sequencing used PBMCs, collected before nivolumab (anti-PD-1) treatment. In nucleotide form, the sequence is TGTGCCACCAGCAGAGAAGGGACCCCTTGGGCGGGAGGAGCGGATGAGCAGTTCTTC. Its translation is CATSREGTPWAGGADEQFF. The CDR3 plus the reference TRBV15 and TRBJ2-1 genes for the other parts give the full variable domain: DAMVIQNPRYQVTQFGKPVTLSCSQTLNHNVMYWYQQKSSQAPKLLFHYYDKDFNNEADTPDNFQSRRPNTSFCFLDIRSPGLGDTAMYLCATSREGTPWAGGADEQFFGPGTRLTVL.